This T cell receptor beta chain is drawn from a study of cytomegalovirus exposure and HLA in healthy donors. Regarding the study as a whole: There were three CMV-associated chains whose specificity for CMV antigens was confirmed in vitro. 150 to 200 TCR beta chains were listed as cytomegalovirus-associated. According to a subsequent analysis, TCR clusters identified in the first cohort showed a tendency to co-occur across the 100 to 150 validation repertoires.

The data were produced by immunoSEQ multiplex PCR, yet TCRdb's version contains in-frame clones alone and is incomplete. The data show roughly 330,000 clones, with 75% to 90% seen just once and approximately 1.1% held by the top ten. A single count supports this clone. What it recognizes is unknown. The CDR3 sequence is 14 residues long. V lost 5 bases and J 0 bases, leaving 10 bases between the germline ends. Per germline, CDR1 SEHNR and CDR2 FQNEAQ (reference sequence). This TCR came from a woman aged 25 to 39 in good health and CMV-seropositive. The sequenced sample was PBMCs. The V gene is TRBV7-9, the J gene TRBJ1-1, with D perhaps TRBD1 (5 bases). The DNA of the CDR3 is TGTGCCAGCAGCCCCGGGACCTTGAACACTGAAGCTTTCTTT. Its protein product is CASSPGTLNTEAFF.